This TCR beta chain was found in a study of T cell changes during pregnancy in multiple sclerosis. This CDR3 spans 13 amino acids. With 1 base removed from V and 9 bases from J, the gap between germline ends came to 7 bases. CDR1 and CDR2 from the germline V gene are SNHLY and FYNNEI. The repertoire was sequenced with immunoSEQ multiplex PCR; TCRdb's copy has only in-frame clones and lacks some. In the table there are roughly 42,000 clones, 91% of which are singletons. This clonotype originated in a female donor in good health, enrolled as a control in a pregnancy study. The starting material was CD4+ T cells from peripheral blood mononuclear cells, obtained in the second trimester of pregnancy. The J gene is TRBJ1-6, the V gene TRBV2; D is uncertain. In DNA form, the CDR3 reads TGTGCCAGCAGTGAAGGGTTCGGTTCACCCCTCCACTTT. Translation: CASSEGFGSPLHF.